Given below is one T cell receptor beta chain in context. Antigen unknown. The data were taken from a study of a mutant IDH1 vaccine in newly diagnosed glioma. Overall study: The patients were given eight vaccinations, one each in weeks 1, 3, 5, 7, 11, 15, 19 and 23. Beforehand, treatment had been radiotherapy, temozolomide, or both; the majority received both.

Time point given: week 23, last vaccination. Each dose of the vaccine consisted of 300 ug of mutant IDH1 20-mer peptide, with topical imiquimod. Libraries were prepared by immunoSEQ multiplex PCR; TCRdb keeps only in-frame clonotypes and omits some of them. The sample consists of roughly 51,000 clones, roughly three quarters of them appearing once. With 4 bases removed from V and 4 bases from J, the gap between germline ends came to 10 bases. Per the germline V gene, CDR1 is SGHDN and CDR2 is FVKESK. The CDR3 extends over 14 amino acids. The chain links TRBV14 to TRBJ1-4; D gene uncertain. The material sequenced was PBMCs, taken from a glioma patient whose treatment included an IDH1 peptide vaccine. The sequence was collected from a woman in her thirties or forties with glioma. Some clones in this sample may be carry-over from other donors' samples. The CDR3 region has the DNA TGTGCCAGCAGCCCCTGGACGGGTAATGAAAAACTGTTTTTT. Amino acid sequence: CASSPWTGNEKLFF.